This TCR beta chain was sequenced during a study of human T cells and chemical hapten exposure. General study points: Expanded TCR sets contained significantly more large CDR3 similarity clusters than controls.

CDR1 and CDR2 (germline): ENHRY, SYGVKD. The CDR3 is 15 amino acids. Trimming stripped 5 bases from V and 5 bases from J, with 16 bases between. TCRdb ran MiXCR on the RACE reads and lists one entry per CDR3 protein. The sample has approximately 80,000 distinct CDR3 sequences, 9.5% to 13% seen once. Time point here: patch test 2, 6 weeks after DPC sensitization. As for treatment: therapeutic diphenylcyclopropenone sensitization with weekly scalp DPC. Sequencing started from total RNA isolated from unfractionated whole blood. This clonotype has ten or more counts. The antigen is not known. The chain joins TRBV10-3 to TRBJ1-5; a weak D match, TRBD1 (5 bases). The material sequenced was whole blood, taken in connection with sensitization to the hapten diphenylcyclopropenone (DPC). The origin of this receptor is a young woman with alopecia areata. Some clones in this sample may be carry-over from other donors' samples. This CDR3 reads CAISRGDGNHQPQHF. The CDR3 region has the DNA TGTGCCATCAGTCGAGGGGACGGCAACCATCAGCCCCAGCATTTT.